This T cell receptor beta chain originates from a study of blood T cell repertoires in COVID-19. Overall study: Samples taken during acute and convalescent COVID-19 were collected in the United States, Italy and Spain. T cells, B-cell-depleted T cells, or PBMCs supplied cDNA or gDNA.

Authors' data handling: Amplified reference gene primers provided the basis for estimating nucleated cell counts. Some clones are missing from TCRdb's copy, which holds only in-frame ones; the method was immunoSEQ multiplex PCR. V and J calls and clone size are as listed in that table; D and trimming were resolved from the DNA. The sample records about 180,000 clones, around three quarters being singletons. Material for sequencing was peripheral blood. This clonotype was sampled from a man between 65 and 85 years old with active or convalescent COVID-19.

The CDR3: CASSFRESSYNEQFF. In DNA form, the CDR3 reads TGCGCCAGCAGCTTCCGGGAAAGCTCCTACAATGAGCAGTTCTTC. The V gene is TRBV5-1, the J gene TRBJ2-1, with TRBD2 as a possible D gene (5 bases). CDR1 and CDR2 from the germline V gene are SGHRS and YFSETQ. CDR3 length: 15 amino acids. V lost 2 bases, J lost 0 bases, and 9 bases lay in between.